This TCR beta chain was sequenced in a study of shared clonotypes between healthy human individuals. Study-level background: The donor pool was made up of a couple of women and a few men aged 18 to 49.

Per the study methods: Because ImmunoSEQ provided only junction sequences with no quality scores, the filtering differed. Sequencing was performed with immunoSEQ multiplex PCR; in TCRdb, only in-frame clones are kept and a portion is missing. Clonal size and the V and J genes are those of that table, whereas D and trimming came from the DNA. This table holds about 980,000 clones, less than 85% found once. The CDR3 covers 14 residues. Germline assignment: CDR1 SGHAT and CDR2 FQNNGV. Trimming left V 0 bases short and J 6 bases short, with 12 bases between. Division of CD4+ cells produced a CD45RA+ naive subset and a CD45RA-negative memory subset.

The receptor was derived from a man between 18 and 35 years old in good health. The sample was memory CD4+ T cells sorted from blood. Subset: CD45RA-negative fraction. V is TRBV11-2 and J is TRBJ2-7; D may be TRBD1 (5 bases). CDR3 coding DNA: TGTGCCAGCAGCTTAGATCTGGCTAGGGGCGAGCAGTACTTC. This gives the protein CASSLDLARGEQYF.